Included here is one TCR beta chain sequence, with context. Its antigen remains unidentified. These data originate in a study of cytomegalovirus exposure and HLA in healthy donors. The CDR3 loop spans 16 amino acids. Germline V lookup: CDR1 SGHTA, CDR2 FQGTGA. V shed 2 bases and J shed 0 bases, with 10 bases lying between them. The study sampled nominally healthy donors, though unrecorded immune exposures were likely. The PCR used 60 Vbeta and 13 Jbeta primers. Repertoires were generated with immunoSEQ multiplex PCR, while TCRdb's copy carries only in-frame clones and drops some. The sample includes about 120,000 clones, 72% of them seen just once. General study findings and limits: Reportedly, TCR beta sequences accurately predicted HLA-A and HLA-B alleles in most subjects. About 90% or about 30% of the time was how often most TCR beta V segments were productive, according to an earlier analysis.

The sample was PBMCs. The V call is TRBV7-3, the J call TRBJ2-2; D is possibly TRBD2 (6 bases). This sequence originates from a man younger than 40 in good health and CMV-seronegative. Here the CDR3 DNA reads TGTGCCAGCAGCTTATTGGGGGGAGCGAACACCGGGGAGCTGTTTTTT. Its protein product is CASSLLGGANTGELFF.